This is a list of T cell receptor beta chains from one sample in a study of blood T cell repertoires in COVID-19. Clones were read by immunoSEQ multiplex PCR, and TCRdb kept only the in-frame ones, dropping some. The sample carries about 100,000 clones, about nine tenths recorded once. Input material: peripheral blood. The origin of the receptors is a man aged 18 to 29 with COVID-19, enrolled during active disease. Each CDR3 is given with its conserved first and last residue. The D gene is left open where the match is weak. Part of the rows lack a size; the others show once, few, many or a class for expanded clones.

V	D	J	length	size	CDR3	DNA
TRBV9	TRBD1	TRBJ1-4	15	few	CASSLRDRSNEKLFF	TGTGCCAGCAGCCTCCGGGACAGGAGTAATGAAAAACTGTTTTTT
TRBV28	NA	TRBJ2-2	16	NA	CASIPGSSLNTGELFF	TGTGCCAGCATCCCCGGGTCCTCCCTGAACACCGGGGAGCTGTTTTTT
TRBV7-8	TRBD1	TRBJ1-1	16	NA	CASSSWTGGMNTEAFF	TGTGCCAGCAGCTCCTGGACAGGGGGCATGAACACTGAAGCTTTCTTT
TRBV5-1	NA	TRBJ2-7	12	once	CASSSNSYEQYF	TGCGCCAGCAGCTCTAATTCATACGAGCAGTACTTC
TRBV28	TRBD1	TRBJ1-5	15	NA	CASSLKGQGNQPQHF	TGTGCCAGCAGTTTAAAGGGACAGGGGAATCAGCCCCAGCATTTT
TRBV6-5	NA	TRBJ1-5	13	few	CASSRQGNQPQHF	TGTGCCAGCAGTCGTCAGGGTAATCAGCCCCAGCATTTT
TRBV15	NA	TRBJ1-3	14	NA	CATSNRISGNTIYF	TGTGCCACCAGCAACAGGATCTCTGGAAACACCATATATTTT
TRBV19	NA	TRBJ1-2	14	NA	CASSPGSTNYGYTF	TGTGCCAGTAGTCCAGGGTCAACTAACTATGGCTACACCTTC
TRBV6-5	TRBD2	TRBJ2-2	15	NA	CASSYASGRFGELFF	TGTGCCAGCAGTTACGCTAGCGGGAGGTTCGGGGAGCTGTTTTTT
TRBV30	NA	TRBJ1-5	14	NA	CAWTSPGPGGPQHF	TGTGCCTGGACCTCTCCGGGCCCCGGGGGACCCCAGCATTTT